The 3 T cell receptor beta chains presented below share a single source sample, sequenced in a study of regulatory T cells in long-lasting Graves disease. Time point described: newly diagnosed GD, antithyroid drugs for less than 3 months. Generation of the TCR library employed RNA extracted from PBMCs. TCR beta libraries were built with iRepertoire HTBI primers and Arm-PCR of CDR3 regions. MiXCR, run by TCRdb on the multiplex PCR reads, gives a single entry per CDR3 protein. Of hundreds of thousands of distinct CDR3 sequences in the sample, approximately 15% were seen once. The sample also formed part of further work on T cells in Graves' hyperthyroidism and ophthalmopathy.

Sequenced here: peripheral blood mononuclear cells (PBMCs), sampled at new diagnosis, from a patient treated with antithyroid drugs. These receptors came from a woman under 40 with Graves disease.

This clonotype has a count of ten or more. The V gene is TRBV2, the J gene TRBJ2-3; 8 bases agree with TRBD2. With V trimmed by 7 bases and J by 0 bases, 9 bases remained unmatched. The V gene's germline CDR1 is SNHLY and CDR2 FYNNEI. The CDR3 consists of 16 residues. The CDR3 DNA reads as TGTGCCAGCACCCTGCGCGGGGGGACCAGCACAGATACGCAGTATTTT. Amino acid sequence: CASTLRGGTSTDTQYF. Full variable domain (outside the CDR3, taken from reference TRBV2 and TRBJ2-3): EPEVTQTPSHQVTQMGQEVILRCVPISNHLYFYWYRQILGQKVEFLVSFYNNEISEKSEIFDDQFSVERPDGSNFTLKIRSTKLEDSAMYFCASTLRGGTSTDTQYFGPGTRLTVL.

Concerning this clonotype itself: The CDR3 end shows no conserved phenylalanine or tryptophan, and so a read error is likely. V and J are TRBV30 and TRBJ1-6; no reliable D call. CDR3 length: 12 amino acids. V was shortened by 4 bases and J by 9 bases, with 10 bases between the two germline ends. Germline loops: CDR1 GTSNPN, CDR2 SVGIG (reference sequence). CDR3 sequence reads: CAWTSPGSPLHL. The DNA of the CDR3 is TGTGCCTGGACTTCCCCTGGTTCACCCCTCCACCTT.

This clonotype has a handful of counts. V is TRBV25-1 and J is TRBJ2-1; 11 bases align to TRBD2. Germline V gene data show CDR1 as MGHDK and CDR2 as SYGVNS. The CDR3 totals 15 residues. With 3 bases clipped from V and 10 bases from J, the junction kept 8 bases outside the gene matches. The DNA of the CDR3 is TGTGCCAGCAGTGACATAGGGACTAGCGGCCGAGAGCAGTTCTTC. It encodes CASSDIGTSGREQFF.